This is a list of T cell receptor beta chains from one sample in a study of blood T cell repertoires in COVID-19. This table comes from immunoSEQ multiplex PCR, and its TCRdb copy is limited to in-frame clones, with some not included. The sample has some 150,000 clones, roughly 87% seen once. Sequencing was carried out using peripheral blood. The receptors come from an older woman with active or convalescent COVID-19. Each CDR3 is given with its conserved first and last residue. A D gene is named only where the DNA matches it firmly. Clone sizes are given selectively: once, few, many, or a class where the clone is expanded.

J gene: TRBJ2-7; V gene: TRBV19; D gene: NA; clone size: NA; CDR3 DNA: TGTGCCAGTAGTCCGGGGGGCGATGAGCAGTACTTC; CDR3 protein: CASSPGGDEQYF
J gene: TRBJ2-1; V gene: TRBV2; D gene: NA; clone size: NA; CDR3 DNA: TGTGCCAGCAGTGGCGCCGGTGGTTACAATGAGCAGTTCTTC; CDR3 protein: CASSGAGGYNEQFF
J gene: TRBJ1-1; V gene: TRBV18; D gene: TRBD1; clone size: NA; CDR3 DNA: TGTGCCAGCGCCCCTACTACCCGGGACAGGGGGTCCGCTGAAGCTTTCTTT; CDR3 protein: CASAPTTRDRGSAEAFF
J gene: TRBJ1-2; V gene: TRBV6-2/TRBV6-3; D gene: NA; clone size: NA; CDR3 DNA: TGTGCCAGCAGCTCTACAGGGAACTATGGCTACACCTTC; CDR3 protein: CASSSTGNYGYTF
J gene: TRBJ2-2; V gene: TRBV3-1/TRBV3-2; D gene: NA; clone size: many; CDR3 DNA: TGTGCCAGCAGCCTCCCCCAGGCGAACACCGGGGAGCTGTTTTTT; CDR3 protein: CASSLPQANTGELFF
J gene: TRBJ2-1; V gene: TRBV7-2; D gene: TRBD2; clone size: once; CDR3 DNA: TGTGCCAGCAAAAACGGGGGGTCCTACAATGAGCAGTTCTTC; CDR3 protein: CASKNGGSYNEQFF
J gene: TRBJ2-1; V gene: TRBV11-2; D gene: TRBD2; clone size: NA; CDR3 DNA: TGTGCCAGCAGCTCTCTCGGACTAGCGGGGGATGAGCAGTTCTTC; CDR3 protein: CASSSLGLAGDEQFF
J gene: TRBJ2-7; V gene: TRBV7-2; D gene: NA; clone size: NA; CDR3 DNA: TGTGCCAGCAGCCCGGGTCCACCGCCCTACGAGCAGTACTTC; CDR3 protein: CASSPGPPPYEQYF
J gene: TRBJ2-7; V gene: TRBV19; D gene: TRBD1; clone size: NA; CDR3 DNA: TGTGCCAGTAGTACCCGGGACAGGGGGGCCTACGAGCAGTACTTC; CDR3 protein: CASSTRDRGAYEQYF
J gene: TRBJ1-4; V gene: TRBV27; D gene: TRBD1; clone size: NA; CDR3 DNA: TGTGCCAGCAGCGACAGGGGAGGGGAAAAACTGTTTTTT; CDR3 protein: CASSDRGGEKLFF
J gene: TRBJ1-4; V gene: TRBV7-2; D gene: TRBD1; clone size: NA; CDR3 DNA: TGTGCCAGCAGCTCTCCAGGGGGGACTAATGAAAAACTGTTTTTT; CDR3 protein: CASSSPGGTNEKLFF
J gene: TRBJ1-3; V gene: TRBV3-1/TRBV3-2; D gene: NA; clone size: NA; CDR3 DNA: TGTGCCAGCAGCCTTGGGCCGGCTGGAAACACCATATATTTT; CDR3 protein: CASSLGPAGNTIYF
J gene: TRBJ2-7; V gene: TRBV15; D gene: TRBD1; clone size: NA; CDR3 DNA: TGTGCCACCAGCAGAGACAGGGGGTACGAGCAGTACTTC; CDR3 protein: CATSRDRGYEQYF
J gene: TRBJ1-1; V gene: TRBV7-2; D gene: NA; clone size: NA; CDR3 DNA: TGTGCCAGCAGCGTCCAGGGGAGGGATAAAGCTTTCTTT; CDR3 protein: CASSVQGRDKAFF
J gene: TRBJ1-3; V gene: TRBV12-3/TRBV12-4; D gene: NA; clone size: once; CDR3 DNA: TGTGCCAGCAGTTTGAACAGCGGAAACACCATATATTTT; CDR3 protein: CASSLNSGNTIYF
J gene: TRBJ1-5; V gene: TRBV19; D gene: NA; clone size: NA; CDR3 DNA: TGTGCCAGTAGTAATAACTCATGGAGCAATCAGCCCCAGCATTTT; CDR3 protein: CASSNNSWSNQPQHF
J gene: TRBJ1-1; V gene: TRBV18; D gene: NA; clone size: NA; CDR3 DNA: TGTGCCAGCTCACCAAACATCCAGGGGAGGGCCGAAGCTTTCTTT; CDR3 protein: CASSPNIQGRAEAFF
J gene: TRBJ1-6; V gene: TRBV10-1; D gene: NA; clone size: NA; CDR3 DNA: TGCGCCAGCGGGGCAGGACAAGATTCACCCCTCCACTTT; CDR3 protein: CASGAGQDSPLHF
J gene: TRBJ2-5; V gene: TRBV3-1/TRBV3-2; D gene: TRBD1; clone size: few; CDR3 DNA: TGTGCCAGCAGCAAGACAGGGGGCGCAGAGACCCAGTACTTC; CDR3 protein: CASSKTGGAETQYF
J gene: TRBJ2-3; V gene: TRBV6-5; D gene: NA; clone size: once; CDR3 DNA: TGTGCCAGCGGAGACGATTCCACAGATACGCAGTATTTT; CDR3 protein: CASGDDSTDTQYF
J gene: TRBJ2-7; V gene: TRBV29-1; D gene: TRBD1; clone size: NA; CDR3 DNA: TGCAGCGTTGCAGGGGGCAGCTCCTACGAGCAGTACTTC; CDR3 protein: CSVAGGSSYEQYF
J gene: TRBJ2-5; V gene: TRBV6-6; D gene: NA; clone size: NA; CDR3 DNA: TGTGCCAGCAGTCCTCAAGAGACCCAGTACTTC; CDR3 protein: CASSPQETQYF
J gene: TRBJ1-1; V gene: TRBV5-8; D gene: TRBD1; clone size: NA; CDR3 DNA: TGTGCCAGCAGTAGACAGGGGACTGAAGCTTTCTTT; CDR3 protein: CASSRQGTEAFF
J gene: TRBJ2-3; V gene: TRBV7-3; D gene: TRBD1; clone size: once; CDR3 DNA: TGTGCCAGCAGCCCGCGGACAGGGGGATACGGCACAGATACGCAGTATTTT; CDR3 protein: CASSPRTGGYGTDTQYF
J gene: TRBJ1-6; V gene: TRBV10-3; D gene: NA; clone size: NA; CDR3 DNA: TGTGCCATCAGGGACAGCACACGGAATTCACCCCTCCACTTT; CDR3 protein: CAIRDSTRNSPLHF
J gene: TRBJ1-6; V gene: TRBV13; D gene: NA; clone size: NA; CDR3 DNA: TGTGCCAGCAACATTAGGGGGGGGGATAATTCACCCCTCCACTTT; CDR3 protein: CASNIRGGDNSPLHF
J gene: TRBJ2-3; V gene: TRBV27; D gene: TRBD1; clone size: NA; CDR3 DNA: TGTGCCAGCAGTTTATACAGGGCCCTCACAGGGGGGCAGTATTTT; CDR3 protein: CASSLYRALTGGQYF
J gene: TRBJ2-2; V gene: TRBV4-3; D gene: NA; clone size: once; CDR3 DNA: TGCGCCAGCAGCCTCGGGACACCTTACACCGGGGAGCTGTTTTTT; CDR3 protein: CASSLGTPYTGELFF
J gene: TRBJ1-6; V gene: TRBV3-1/TRBV3-2; D gene: TRBD1; clone size: NA; CDR3 DNA: TGTGCCAGCAGCGATGACAGGGGATGGTCACCCCTCCACTTT; CDR3 protein: CASSDDRGWSPLHF
J gene: TRBJ2-3; V gene: TRBV5-6; D gene: TRBD1; clone size: NA; CDR3 DNA: TGTGCCAGCAGCTGGGACAGGGACACAGATACGCAGTATTTT; CDR3 protein: CASSWDRDTDTQYF
J gene: TRBJ1-4; V gene: TRBV13; D gene: NA; clone size: NA; CDR3 DNA: TGTGCCAGCAGCTCTCCGGCGACAGGAGAAAAACTGTTTTTT; CDR3 protein: CASSSPATGEKLFF
J gene: TRBJ2-3; V gene: TRBV14; D gene: NA; clone size: once; CDR3 DNA: TGTGCCAGCAGCCAATTGGACAGAGATACGCAGTATTTT; CDR3 protein: CASSQLDRDTQYF
J gene: TRBJ2-1; V gene: TRBV2; D gene: TRBD2; clone size: NA; CDR3 DNA: TGTGCCACCCTGGGACTAGCGGGGGGCAATGAGCAGTTCTTC; CDR3 protein: CATLGLAGGNEQFF
J gene: TRBJ1-5; V gene: TRBV7-2; D gene: TRBD1; clone size: NA; CDR3 DNA: TGTGCCAGCAGCTGGGGGACAGGGGCATTGGCTGGGCCCCAGCATTTT; CDR3 protein: CASSWGTGALAGPQHF
J gene: TRBJ1-4; V gene: TRBV3-1/TRBV3-2; D gene: NA; clone size: NA; CDR3 DNA: TGTGCCAGCCAAAGGTTGGCGGAGGGAAAACTGTTTTTT; CDR3 protein: CASQRLAEGKLFF
J gene: TRBJ2-1; V gene: TRBV25-1; D gene: TRBD2; clone size: NA; CDR3 DNA: TGTGCCAGCAGTGAATCAAGCGGGGGAATACTCTACAATGAGCAGTTCTTC; CDR3 protein: CASSESSGGILYNEQFF
J gene: TRBJ1-4; V gene: TRBV7-8; D gene: TRBD1; clone size: few; CDR3 DNA: TGTGCCAGCAGGTCCGGGACAGTAGGGGAAAAACTGTTTTTT; CDR3 protein: CASRSGTVGEKLFF
J gene: TRBJ2-4; V gene: TRBV18; D gene: NA; clone size: NA; CDR3 DNA: TGTGCCAGCTCACCACCGGGGCCGGCAGGGGCAAAAAACATTCAGTACTTC; CDR3 protein: CASSPPGPAGAKNIQYF
J gene: TRBJ2-3; V gene: TRBV11-1; D gene: NA; clone size: NA; CDR3 DNA: TGTGCCAGCAGTTCTAGCAGCTCCGGCGCAGATACGCAGTATTTT; CDR3 protein: CASSSSSSGADTQYF
J gene: TRBJ1-5; V gene: TRBV6-1; D gene: TRBD1; clone size: NA; CDR3 DNA: TGTGCCAGCAGTGAAATTGGGACAGGAAATCAGCCCCAGCATTTT; CDR3 protein: CASSEIGTGNQPQHF
J gene: TRBJ1-4; V gene: TRBV18; D gene: NA; clone size: NA; CDR3 DNA: TGTGCCAGCTCACCACGCAGGGGACCTGAAAAACTGTTTTTT; CDR3 protein: CASSPRRGPEKLFF
J gene: TRBJ1-6; V gene: TRBV5-1; D gene: NA; clone size: NA; CDR3 DNA: TGCGCCAGCAGCTTGGAAGGTGGAGGGTCCTATAATTCACCCCTCCACTTT; CDR3 protein: CASSLEGGGSYNSPLHF